Sequencing of this T cell receptor (beta chain) was carried out in a study of blood T cell repertoires in COVID-19. Study overall: Samples came from the United States, Italy and Spain, spanning acute and convalescent COVID-19. PBMCs, B-cell-depleted T cells, or T cells were the source of the cDNA or gDNA that made up the material.

The count of this clone is one. In the original processing: Amplified reference gene primers provided the basis for estimating nucleated cell counts. The protocol was immunoSEQ multiplex PCR, while the TCRdb copy is restricted to in-frame clones and leaves out a portion. Clone size and the V and J calls come from that table; the DNA yielded D and trimming. The data show over 250,000 clones, 80% to 90% seen once. This CDR3 is built from 11 residues. Trimming took off 4 bases at V and 7 bases at J, with 10 bases between the two ends. CDR1 and CDR2 (germline): GTSNPN, SVGIG (reference sequence). Study members were between roughly 18 and 100 years old and lived in 20 to 25 US regions.

The source material was PBMCs or T cells enriched from blood (not recorded which). This TCR was recovered from a man aged 25-40 years with acute COVID-19. The V and J genes are TRBV30 and TRBJ1-2, with D hard to call. Here the CDR3 DNA reads TGTGCCTGGAATTATCGGGGTGGCTACACCTTC. This codes for CAWNYRGGYTF.